This T cell receptor (beta chain) was found in a study of T-cell reconstitution after alpha-beta-depleted transplantation in children. Trimming stripped 8 bases from V and 2 bases from J, with 4 bases between. Germline-derived CDR1 and CDR2 are LGHNA and YNFKEQ. The CDR3 sequence is 12 residues long. Library preparation (for TCRbeta) was performed with unique molecular identifiers. TCRdb fed the PCR reads into MiXCR, producing one record per CDR3 protein. The repertoire includes just under 250,000 distinct CDR3 sequences, roughly 24% of them detected once, and roughly 2.7% sits in the top ten. The count of this clonotype is one. Antigen: not known. Regarding the study as a whole: The origin of alpha-beta T cells about two months after transplant was reportedly several hundred expanded graft clones. Counts and diversity of T cells one year after transplant came mostly from newly produced T cells.

The TCR originated in a girl aged 2 to 10 with Fanconi anemia, due to receive a stem cell transplant. Material: PBMCs, obtained before TCRalphabeta/CD19-depleted stem cell transplant. This chain connects TRBV4-2 to TRBJ2-6, with unresolved D. The CDR3 DNA follows: TGTGCCAGCGGCCCTGGGGCCAACGTCCTGACTTTC. This gives the protein CASGPGANVLTF.